This TCR beta chain originates from a study of T cells in Graves' hyperthyroidism and ophthalmopathy. The ends were cut back, 8 bases at V and 7 bases at J, with 12 bases in the middle. The germline gives CDR1 SGHRS, CDR2 YFSETQ. The CDR3 runs to 11 residues. Amplified regions were TCR beta CDR3 sequences from RNA transcripts. First-round RT-PCR of the TCR CDR3 relied on the HTBI primer set. TCRdb re-called the multiplex PCR reads through MiXCR, storing one row per CDR3 protein. The table shows 370,000 or so distinct CDR3 sequences, with roughly 14% occurring only once. The chain couples TRBV5-1 to TRBJ1-2, with D possibly TRBD1 on 5 matching bases. The material sequenced was blood. This TCR derives from a man aged 25 to 45 with Graves' hyperthyroidism that later progressed to Graves' ophthalmopathy. The CDR3 spells CARGGVGGYTF. CDR3 in DNA: TGCGCCAGAGGAGGGGTGGGTGGCTACACCTTC.